The 20 T cell receptor beta chains listed next were all sequenced from one sample in a study of cytomegalovirus exposure and HLA in healthy donors. Primers included in the PCR were 60 Vbeta and 13 Jbeta primers. Produced via immunoSEQ multiplex PCR; TCRdb's table is partial and in-frame only. The table shows roughly 130,000 clones, with about 79% occurring only once. Sequencing was done on a sample of PBMCs. These receptors were collected from a man aged 50-60 years in good health and CMV-seronegative.

This chain connects TRBV2 to TRBJ2-3, with 7 nucleotides matching TRBD1. The CDR3 consists of 14 residues. Trimming cost V 2 bases and J 7 bases; bases outside gene matches: 6. Germline loops: CDR1 SNHLY, CDR2 FYNNEI. CDR3: CASSELGQFYTQYF. The CDR3 DNA sequence: TGTGCCAGCAGTGAATTGGGACAGTTTTATACGCAGTATTTT.

The chain combines TRBV5-1 with TRBJ2-5; 8 nucleotides align to TRBD1. This CDR3 is 14 amino acids long. Trimming removed 3 bases from V and 5 bases from J; junction bases left unmatched: 6. The germline V gene encodes CDR1 SGHRS and CDR2 YFSETQ. CDR3 region: CASSSQGAQETQYF. The CDR3 DNA reads as TGCGCCAGCAGCTCCCAGGGGGCGCAGGAGACCCAGTACTTC. The entire variable domain, with the rest obtained from reference TRBV5-1 and TRBJ2-5, is as follows: KAGVTQTPRYLIKTRGQQVTLSCSPISGHRSVSWYQQTPGQGLQFLFEYFSETQRNKGNFPGRFSGRQFSNSRSEMNVSTLELGDSALYLCASSSQGAQETQYFGPGTRLLVL.

This chain joins TRBV5-4 and TRBJ2-7; TRBD2 matches 14 bases. The trim removed 4 bases at V and 0 bases at J, leaving 6 bases unmatched. The V gene's germline CDR1 is SGHNT and CDR2 YYREEE (reference sequence). CDR3 length equals 17 residues. Written as DNA, the CDR3 is TGTGCCAGCAGCCAAGGGACTAGCGGGGGACGCTCCTACGAGCAGTACTTC. Its translation: CASSQGTSGGRSYEQYF.

As to this clone: Different DNA sequences within this sample yield the same CDR3. The chain employs TRBV19 and TRBJ1-2; D may be TRBD1 (6 bases). Trimming took off 5 bases at V and 0 bases at J, with 7 bases between the two ends. From germline, CDR1 is LNHDA and CDR2 SQIVND (reference sequence). The CDR3 extends over 13 amino acids. In DNA form, the CDR3 reads TGTGCCAGTAGTGACAGGCCTAACTATGGCTACACCTTC. Translating it yields CASSDRPNYGYTF.

The rearrangement joins TRBV5-1 to TRBJ1-4, with unresolved D. The CDR3 extends over 14 amino acids. Germline V lookup: CDR1 SGHRS, CDR2 YFSETQ. The V and J ends lost 3 bases and 7 bases respectively, with 13 bases between them. In DNA, the CDR3 is TGCGCCAGCAGCTCCATCGGACTTTCTGAAAAACTGTTTTTT. It encodes CASSSIGLSEKLFF.

V usage is TRBV6-5 and J usage is TRBJ1-4, with D possibly being TRBD1 (6 bases). V lost 6 bases, J lost 2 bases, and 13 bases lay in between. Germline-derived CDR1 and CDR2 are MNHEY and SVGAGI. The CDR3 extends over 15 amino acids. The CDR3 DNA sequence: TGTGCCAGCAGACCCAGGGGTCGGACTAATGAAAAACTGTTTTTT. Translated, it gives CASRPRGRTNEKLFF.

The CDR3 is CSATGGQTYGYTF. DNA of the CDR3: TGCAGCGCGACCGGTGGGCAGACGTATGGCTACACCTTC. V and J are TRBV29-1 and TRBJ1-2; no definite D call. The CDR3 has 13 residues. The V and J ends lost 7 bases and 5 bases respectively, with 17 bases between them. The V gene's germline CDR1 is SQVTM and CDR2 ANQGSEA.

A few counts support this clone. The rearrangement joins TRBV6-6 to TRBJ1-5, with TRBD1 matching over 7 bases. CDR3 size: 15 residues. Germline V gene data show CDR1 as MNHNY and CDR2 as SVGAGI (reference sequence). V shed 7 bases, J shed 4 bases, and the junction held 10 bases outside the gene matches. CDR3 residues: CASTWDSQGNQPQHF. The CDR3 coding sequence is TGTGCCAGCACCTGGGACAGCCAAGGTAATCAGCCCCAGCATTTT.

The J gene is TRBJ2-1, the V gene TRBV30, with 9 bases matching TRBD2. The junction had 7 bases not matched to a gene; V was cut back by 0 bases and J by 7 bases. CDR1 and CDR2 from the germline V gene are GTSNPN and SVGIG (reference sequence). CDR3 length: 15 amino acids. CDR3 sequence: CAWSVGSGGRNEQFF. CDR3 in DNA: TGTGCCTGGAGTGTAGGGAGCGGGGGGAGGAATGAGCAGTTCTTC.

This clone was counted only a few times. The V gene is TRBV5-6, the J gene TRBJ1-2, with 11 bases aligning to TRBD1. The ends lost 4 bases at V and 6 bases at J; junction bases unmatched: 5. The germline V gene has CDR1 SGHDT and CDR2 YYEEEE. The CDR3 loop spans 14 amino acids. The CDR3 spells CASSSGQGAHGYTF. The CDR3 DNA sequence: TGTGCCAGCAGCAGCGGACAGGGGGCGCATGGCTACACCTTC. The full variable domain, in which reference TRBV5-6 and TRBJ1-2 provide the parts outside the CDR3, is DAGVTQSPTHLIKTRGQQVTLRCSPKSGHDTVSWYQQALGQGPQFIFQYYEEEERQRGNFPDRFSGHQFPNYSSELNVNALLLGDSALYLCASSSGQGAHGYTFGSGTRLTVV.

This clone occurred once. The chain joins TRBV2 to TRBJ2-5, with D tentatively TRBD1 (6 bases). Trimming left V 5 bases short and J 5 bases short, with 15 bases between. Per the germline V gene, CDR1 is SNHLY and CDR2 is FYNNEI. The CDR3 loop spans 14 amino acids. CDR3 region: CASSRDRLGETQYF. The CDR3 nucleotides read TGTGCCAGCAGTAGAGACAGGCTAGGGGAGACCCAGTACTTC.

This clone was seen a single time. The chain links TRBV5-1 to TRBJ2-1; TRBD2 aligns across 7 bases. Germline CDR1 and CDR2: SGHRS and YFSETQ. The CDR3 consists of 16 residues. V lost 4 bases, J lost 0 bases, and 7 bases stayed unmatched. Here the CDR3 DNA reads TGCGCCAGCAGCCTCAGCGGGGCAAGCTCCTACAATGAGCAGTTCTTC. It codes for CASSLSGASSYNEQFF.

The V gene is TRBV6-1, the J gene TRBJ1-2; 9 bases map to TRBD1. CDR1 and CDR2 (germline): MNHNS, SASEGT. The CDR3 totals 14 residues. V lost 2 bases and J lost 4; bases outside the gene matches: 2. The CDR3 DNA reads TGTGCCAGCAGTGAACCGGGACAGGGCTATGGCTACACCTTC. This codes for CASSEPGQGYGYTF.

The V call is TRBV5-1, the J call TRBJ1-6; 8 nucleotides agree with TRBD1. CDR1 and CDR2 (germline): SGHRS, YFSETQ. V was pared by 0 bases and J by 9 bases, with 2 bases of the junction left unmatched. The CDR3 runs 14 residues. The CDR3 reads CASSLGTGLSPLHF. CDR3 DNA: TGCGCCAGCAGCTTGGGGACAGGGCTTTCACCCCTCCACTTT.

V is TRBV4-1 and J is TRBJ2-5, with 9 positions matching TRBD1. The CDR3 is made up of 15 amino acids. Germline V lookup: CDR1 MGHRA, CDR2 YSYEKL. The J segment lost 5 bases and the V segment lost 4 bases, leaving 8 bases of the junction unmatched. The CDR3 bases are TGCGCCAGCAGCCCAAAATCAGACAGGGGGGAGACCCAGTACTTC. Residues: CASSPKSDRGETQYF.

The chain is built from TRBV19 and TRBJ1-5; D perhaps matches TRBD1 (5 bases). This CDR3 region has 14 residues. CDR1 is LNHDA and CDR2 is SQIVND in the germline V gene (reference sequence). Trimming shortened V by 3 bases and J by 3 bases, and 9 bases separated the two germline ends. In DNA, the CDR3 is TGTGCCAGTAGTATGCAGGGCGACAATCAGCCCCAGCATTTT. It specifies CASSMQGDNQPQHF. Combining the CDR3 with reference TRBV19 and TRBJ1-5 gives the whole variable domain DGGITQSPKYLFRKEGQNVTLSCEQNLNHDAMYWYRQDPGQGLRLIYYSQIVNDFQKGDIAEGYSVSREKKESFPLTVTSAQKNPTAFYLCASSMQGDNQPQHFGDGTRLSIL.

CDR3: CASSARGGGLAEAFF. CDR3 DNA: TGTGCCAGCAGCGCCAGAGGGGGCGGCTTAGCTGAAGCTTTCTTT. The gene calls are TRBV5-4 and TRBJ1-1; TRBD1 agrees at 7 bases. V lost 4 bases to trimming and J lost 6 bases; unmatched junction nucleotides: 12. CDR1 SGHNT and CDR2 YYREEE come from the germline V gene (reference sequence). CDR3 length: 15 amino acids.

The rearrangement links TRBV6-1 to TRBJ2-1, with no clear D. The germline V gene has CDR1 MNHNS and CDR2 SASEGT. The CDR3 contains 12 residues. Trimming left V 2 bases short and J 6 bases short, with 5 bases between. DNA of the CDR3: TGTGCCAGCAGTGAACTCGGCAATGAGCAGTTCTTC. Amino acid sequence: CASSELGNEQFF.

This clone showed up just once. The J gene is TRBJ1-6, the V gene TRBV27; weak D call: TRBD1 (5 bases). CDR3 length: 15 residues. The germline V and J ends were trimmed by 2 bases and 3 bases, with 8 bases remaining between them. Germline CDR1 MNHEY, CDR2 SMNVEV (reference sequence). CDR3 sequence (DNA): TGTGCCAGCAGTTTACGGCAGGGCTATAATTCACCCCTCCACTTT. Its protein is CASSLRQGYNSPLHF.

The chain uses TRBV6-5 and TRBJ2-7, with D maybe TRBD2 (7 bases). V shed 3 bases and J shed 0 bases, with 9 bases lying between them. The CDR3 covers 14 residues. CDR1 MNHEY and CDR2 SVGAGI come from the germline V gene. The CDR3 protein is CASSYRGGSYEQYF. Here the CDR3 DNA reads TGTGCCAGCAGTTATAGGGGGGGCTCCTACGAGCAGTACTTC.